This T cell receptor beta chain stems from a study of molecular identifiers for immune sequencing clone quantification (dated by TCRdb to 2017 to 2018). For the wider study: In a replicate experiment, RNA from roughly 21,000 or 96,000 naive CD8 T cells was split into five aliquots, four of which were sequenced. CD8 T cells were used in a methods study to benchmark molecular-identifier clustering-based TCR repertoire sequencing (MIDCIRS) and TCR RNA copy counting. The paper's findings and limits, for the study overall: Modeling gave about 3 recovered TCR RNA copies per cell versus 9.5 to 10 by digital PCR, implying approximately 30% capture efficiency. When barcode sub-clustering was not used, chimeric consensus sequences inflated TCR diversity, with chimeras reaching as high as 47%. Spiked-in Jurkat TCR RNA equal to a single cell's worth was reported to be detectable even within 1,100,000 naive CD8 T cells. Clones above 20 RNA copies held over 97% of molecules in CMV-specific effector cells but under 1% in naive cells. The sizes of highly expanded clones could end up underestimated when identical TCR molecules share a barcode.

The CDR3, from cysteine to phenylalanine, totals 14 residues. The sequence is cut down to CDR3 DNA, 42 bases in frame from base 1. Library preparation employed PCR. The sequencing machine was an Illumina MiSeq. Purification of total RNA was performed with the Qiagen AllPrep DNA/RNA kit. Reads from multiple sequencing runs of the same library were pooled before analysis. As for the authors' bioinformatics: Only reads with exact TCR constant sequence were kept, trimmed to 150 nt, and grouped by their 12-nt molecular barcodes. Reads within each barcode group were sub-clustered using a 15% Levenshtein threshold, and quality-weighted consensus sequences were constructed for each RNA molecule. Non-functional sequences were filtered out, along with any lower-count sequence sitting one edit away from another sequence. Based on fitting two negative binomial distributions, any barcode sub-cluster with under 20% of the maximum read count was discarded. TCRdb handled the public reads itself, with Q25 trimming in fastp and clone calling in MiXCR, and kept productive beta chains. Entries are consolidated by CDR3 protein sequence, retaining the most common genes and DNA. Clone size and V and J calls follow TCRdb, not the original study. Present in this sample are about 36,000 distinct CDR3 sequences, approximately 18% of which were seen just once. The top ten hold roughly 6.6% of the sample.

On a BD FACSAria II, naive CD8 T cells were FACS-sorted as CD8+CD4-CCR7+CD45RA+ and collected into RLT Plus buffer. Some naive CD8 T cell RNA was split equally between MIDCIRS and a Smart-seq2-style 5'RACE protocol for a sensitivity comparison. Enrichment of CD8 T cells was performed with RosetteSep CD8+ T Cell Enrichment Cocktail and Ficoll-Paque, after which ACK red cell lysis was carried out. In regard to this clonotype: The clone's antigen remains unknown. Mismatch with germline at one junction end may stem from a read error.

This receptor was taken from a human donor in good health. Some libraries in this study had Jurkat cell RNA spiked in. This chain is built from TRBV12-3 or TRBV12-4 and TRBJ2-1, with TRBD1 identical over 8 junction bases. Material for sequencing was naive CD8+ T cells from blood, with Jurkat cell RNA spiked in. What this sample's cell subset or site label stands for: FACS-sorted CD8+CD4-CCR7+CD45RA+ naive T cells. Here the CDR3 is given as CANSPETGGGEQFF. The sequenced DNA is TGTGCCAACAGTCCGGAAACAGGGGGAGGTGAGCAGTTCTTC.